The 23 T cell receptor beta chains below all came from one sample that was sequenced in a study of blood T cells in healthy people across ages. Next came a second PCR, run for roughly 6 to 11 cycles, which used a sample-barcoded 5' primer along with a J-beta primer mix. TCRdb redid the calling of the 5' RACE reads with MiXCR, one entry per CDR3 protein. The sample shows 1.5 million to 2 million distinct CDR3 sequences, less than 50% of them seen only once. The sample taken for sequencing was blood. Every receptor here comes from a woman aged 40 to 49 in good health.

The V gene is TRBV27, the J gene TRBJ1-2, with 8 bases lining up with TRBD1. CDR3 length: 13 residues. V dropped 6 bases and J dropped 6; count of bases not matched to a gene: 6. Germline CDR1 MNHEY, CDR2 SMNVEV (reference sequence). The CDR3 loop is CASRMTGVDGYTF. In nucleotides, the CDR3 is TGTGCCAGCAGGATGACAGGGGTTGATGGCTACACCTTC.

The chain uses TRBV10-1 and TRBJ2-2, with 7 bases fitting TRBD1. Germline CDR1 is WNHNN and CDR2 is SYGVQD (reference sequence). V lost 0 bases and J lost 2; bases outside the gene matches: 3. CDR3 length: 16 amino acids. Here the CDR3 reads CASSESGTVNTGELFF. The CDR3, as DNA: TGCGCCAGCAGTGAGTCTGGGACAGTTAACACCGGGGAGCTGTTTTTT.

V usage is TRBV6-1 and J usage is TRBJ2-3, with unresolved D. V dropped 3 bases and J dropped 2 bases, with 9 bases sitting between them. Germline loops: CDR1 MNHNS, CDR2 SASEGT. This CDR3 is 14 amino acids long. Here the CDR3 reads CASSEWQNTDTQYF. The CDR3 DNA follows: TGTGCCAGCAGTGAGTGGCAGAACACAGATACGCAGTATTTT.

This clonotype is a singleton in its sample. The chain uses TRBV27 and TRBJ2-1; no clear D gene. V was cut by 2 bases and J by 4 bases, with 12 bases left in between. The CDR3 is 15 residues long. Germline CDR1 reads MNHEY; CDR2 reads SMNVEV (reference sequence). As DNA, the CDR3 is TGTGCCAGCAGTTTAATGTTCACCCCGTACAATGAGCAGTTCTTC. Translation gives CASSLMFTPYNEQFF.

This clonotype appeared a single time. The chain employs TRBV6-2 or TRBV6-3 and TRBJ2-3; TRBD1 matches at 11 bases. This CDR3 comprises 13 residues. The V and J ends lost 8 bases and 7 bases, in that order; junction bases with no gene match: 5. From germline, CDR1 is MNHEY and CDR2 SVGEGT. The CDR3 loop reads CASGQGALYTQYF. The DNA of the CDR3 is TGTGCCAGCGGACAGGGGGCACTGTATACGCAGTATTTT.

The chain recombines TRBV27 with TRBJ1-5; 8 bases line up with TRBD1. The trim removed 2 bases at V and 7 bases at J, leaving 4 bases unmatched. This CDR3 spans 14 amino acids. CDR1 is MNHEY and CDR2 is SMNVEV in the germline V gene (reference sequence). CDR3 DNA sequence: TGTGCCAGCAGTTTACAGGGGGCTTGGCAGCCCCAGCATTTT. Protein: CASSLQGAWQPQHF.

A single count supports this clonotype. This sequence joins TRBV5-1 and TRBJ2-6; unclear D gene. V was cut by 0 bases and J by 0 bases, with 10 bases left in between. Germline V lookup: CDR1 SGHRS, CDR2 YFSETQ. CDR3 length: 17 residues. CDR3 DNA: TGCGCCAGCAGCTTGGCAAAGGCGGACTCTGGGGCCAACGTCCTGACTTTC. Protein product: CASSLAKADSGANVLTF.

The CDR3 region is CSAKDRREQYF. The CDR3 DNA sequence: TGCAGTGCTAAAGATCGCCGCGAGCAGTACTTC. The chain joins TRBV20-1 to TRBJ2-7; D gene ambiguous. The CDR3 loop spans 11 amino acids. Trimming shortened V by 4 bases and J by 6 bases, and 10 bases separated the two germline ends. Per germline, CDR1 DFQATT and CDR2 SNEGSKA (reference sequence).

This clonotype was detected only a few times. The genes are TRBV18 and TRBJ2-3, with 8 bases identical to TRBD1. The CDR3 runs 16 residues. V dropped 1 base and J dropped 3; count of bases not matched to a gene: 6. Germline CDR1 and CDR2: KGHSH and LQKENI. CDR3 protein: CASSPLQGGLTDTQYF. The DNA of the CDR3 is TGTGCCAGCTCACCACTACAGGGGGGATTGACAGATACGCAGTATTTT.

V usage is TRBV29-1 and J usage is TRBJ1-2; a weak D match, TRBD1 (6 bases). The CDR3 runs 12 residues. Germline V gene sequence: CDR1 SQVTM, CDR2 ANQGSEA. Trimming removed 5 bases from V and 9 bases from J, with 16 bases in between. CDR3 nucleotide sequence: TGCAGCGTTCCCACAGGGACTAGGAGCTACACCTTC. Its protein product is CSVPTGTRSYTF.

With regard to this clonotype: At one end the junction does not follow the germline gene, possibly because of a read error. J is TRBJ1-2 and V is TRBV29-1; unclear D gene. CDR3 length equals 13 residues. CDR1 is SQVTM, CDR2 ANQGSEA, per germline. The CDR3 spells CSGEDPRQDGYTF. CDR3 coding DNA: TGCAGCGGTGAAGATCCCAGGCAGGACGGCTACACCTTC.

The CDR3 region is CASSYPADRPRETQYF. The CDR3 nucleotides read TGTGCCAGCAGTTACCCAGCGGACCGACCCCGAGAGACCCAGTACTTC. The chain combines TRBV6-5 with TRBJ2-5; TRBD2 is a possible D gene (5 bases). CDR1 MNHEY and CDR2 SVGAGI come from the germline V gene. Trimming shortened V by 2 bases and J by 4 bases, and 17 bases separated the two germline ends. The CDR3 has 16 amino acids.

CDR3 region: CSARGGGYRQYF. The CDR3 coding sequence is TGCAGTGCTAGAGGGGGAGGATACAGGCAGTATTTT. This chain joins TRBV20-1 and TRBJ2-3; D is perhaps TRBD2 (6 bases). The CDR3 contains 12 residues. Per the germline V gene, CDR1 is DFQATT and CDR2 is SNEGSKA (reference sequence). V was cut by 1 base and J by 11 bases, with 13 bases left in between.

This clonotype came up a few times. This sequence joins TRBV7-2 and TRBJ2-5; D perhaps matches TRBD2 (7 bases). The length of the CDR3 is 12 residues. CDR1 SGHTA and CDR2 FQGNSA come from the germline V gene. V was trimmed by 4 bases and J by 11 bases, leaving 14 bases between them. The CDR3 DNA reads as TGTGCCAGCAGCTCCCCAAGGGGGGGGCAGTACTTC. This translates into CASSSPRGGQYF.

The rearrangement joins TRBV2 to TRBJ2-5; 7 positions agree with TRBD1. With V trimmed by 0 bases and J by 5 bases, 3 bases remained unmatched. The CDR3 is 14 residues long. Germline assignment: CDR1 SNHLY and CDR2 FYNNEI. CDR3 DNA sequence: TGTGCCAGCAGTGAAGCGGACAGGCCTGAGACCCAGTACTTC. It codes for CASSEADRPETQYF. Full variable domain (outside the CDR3, taken from reference TRBV2 and TRBJ2-5): EPEVTQTPSHQVTQMGQEVILRCVPISNHLYFYWYRQILGQKVEFLVSFYNNEISEKSEIFDDQFSVERPDGSNFTLKIRSTKLEDSAMYFCASSEADRPETQYFGPGTRLLVL.

This clonotype was found many times. The J gene is TRBJ2-7, the V gene TRBV7-2, with D maybe TRBD1 (6 bases). The CDR3 contains 16 residues. Germline V lookup: CDR1 SGHTA, CDR2 FQGNSA. Deletions cut 2 bases from V and 10 bases from J, with 24 bases between. Written as DNA, the CDR3 is TGTGCCAGCAGCTTAAGGAACCCGGGAACAGGGAATAGACAGTACTTC. Residues: CASSLRNPGTGNRQYF.

The chain combines TRBV20-1 with TRBJ1-5; TRBD1 matches at 8 bases. This CDR3 spans 12 amino acids. CDR1 is DFQATT, CDR2 SNEGSKA, per germline (reference sequence). After removal of 3 bases from V and 8 bases from J, the junction contained 3 bases not matched to a gene. The CDR3 sequence is CSASRQGKPQHF. The DNA for the CDR3 is TGCAGTGCTAGTAGACAGGGGAAGCCCCAGCATTTT.

The rearrangement uses TRBV10-3 and TRBJ1-2; TRBD1 aligns across 8 bases. The germline gives CDR1 ENHRY, CDR2 SYGVKD. The CDR3 loop spans 12 amino acids. The V and J ends lost 9 bases and 5 bases, in that order; junction bases with no gene match: 5. CDR3 DNA: TGTGCCATGTCGGGACAGGATTATGGCTACACCTTC. Protein sequence: CAMSGQDYGYTF.

As DNA, the CDR3 is TGTGCCAGCAGCCAAGCACTTGAGAGCACAGATACGCAGTATTTT. Translated, it gives CASSQALESTDTQYF. The chain carries TRBV4-2 and TRBJ2-3; the D is unclear. Germline V gene lookup returns CDR1 LGHNA and CDR2 YNFKEQ. CDR3 size: 15 residues. V was cut by 1 base and J by 0 bases, with 8 bases left in between.

This clonotype was seen a handful of times. The chain carries TRBV5-6 and TRBJ2-1; 9 bases fit TRBD1. Germline-derived CDR1 and CDR2 are SGHDT and YYEEEE. With 2 bases clipped from V and 7 bases from J, the junction kept 4 bases outside the gene matches. There are 14 residues in the CDR3. CDR3: CASSFGQGRNEQFF. The CDR3 nucleotides are TGTGCCAGCAGCTTTGGACAGGGGAGAAATGAGCAGTTCTTC.

The chain is built from TRBV2 and TRBJ2-7; D unresolved. CDR1 SNHLY and CDR2 FYNNEI come from the germline V gene. The CDR3 consists of 14 residues. The ends were cut back, 6 bases at V and 1 base at J, with 13 bases in the middle. The CDR3 region is CASRSEPESYEQYF. Written as DNA, the CDR3 is TGTGCCAGCAGATCAGAACCTGAATCCTACGAGCAGTACTTC.

The chain couples TRBV29-1 to TRBJ2-3; D gene uncertain. From germline, CDR1 is SQVTM and CDR2 ANQGSEA. Trimming shortened V by 2 bases and J by 1 base, and 10 bases separated the two germline ends. The CDR3 loop spans 14 amino acids. The CDR3 loop is CSVELRIGTDTQYF. The CDR3 nucleotides are TGCAGCGTTGAACTTAGAATCGGCACAGATACGCAGTATTTT.

The V gene is TRBV6-2 or TRBV6-3, the J gene TRBJ2-1; D tentatively reads TRBD1 or TRBD2 (7 bases each). Between the trimmed V and J ends, which lost 0 bases and 0 bases, there was a span of 15 bases. This CDR3 is built from 18 residues. Germline V gives CDR1 MNHEY, CDR2 SVGEGT. CDR3 in amino acids: CASSYSMGRGGSYNEQFF. CDR3 bases: TGTGCCAGCAGTTACTCGATGGGCAGGGGGGGCTCCTACAATGAGCAGTTCTTC.